Below, 16 T cell receptor beta chains from the same sample are listed, as sequenced in a study of cytomegalovirus exposure and HLA in healthy donors listed by TCRdb under 2017. The library was prepared using the immunoSEQ multiplex PCR assay. TCRdb took this table from immuneACCESS and kept in-frame rearrangements with V and J called. Such tables lack part of the clones; where checked against another copy, unresolved V genes explain under half of the gap, and the rest is unexplained. Here the sample has about 82,000 clones; about 92% occur a single time. The ten largest clones add up to 0.65% to 0.7% of the sample. Sequencing input: PBMCs. These receptors were taken from a man aged 18 to 29 in good health and CMV-seronegative.

The CDR3 coding sequence is TGTGCCAGCTTCCGGGACAGGGCTGCCGGGGAGCTGTTTTTT. Translating it yields CASFRDRAAGELFF. This chain connects TRBV21-1 to TRBJ2-2; the table's D call of TRBD1 was not tested on the DNA. TRBV21-1 counts as a pseudogene. This CDR3 has 14 amino acids.

The chain joins TRBV7-9 to TRBJ2-5, with D tentatively TRBD1 (5 bases). Germline assignment: CDR1 SEHNR and CDR2 FQNEAQ (reference sequence). With 6 bases removed from V and 4 bases from J, the gap between germline ends came to 15 bases. There are 14 residues in the CDR3. The CDR3: CASSPDSSGETQYF. The CDR3 bases are TGTGCCAGCAGTCCCGACAGCTCAGGAGAGACCCAGTACTTC.

This clone came up a few times. This sequence joins TRBV7-2 and TRBJ2-1; TRBD1 is a possible D gene (5 bases). The ends were cut back, 5 bases at V and 1 base at J, with 18 bases in the middle. This CDR3 comprises 17 residues. The germline V gene encodes CDR1 SGHTA and CDR2 FQGNSA. The CDR3 loop is CASSPFLDAGSYNEQFF. The CDR3 coding sequence is TGTGCCAGCAGCCCCTTCCTTGACGCAGGGTCCTACAATGAGCAGTTCTTC.

The rearrangement links TRBV6-4 to TRBJ1-2; D may be TRBD1 (6 bases). Trimming stripped 2 bases from V and 0 bases from J, with 10 bases between. The germline V gene has CDR1 MRHNA and CDR2 SNTAGT. The CDR3 consists of 15 residues. CDR3 in DNA: TGTGCCAGCAGTGACCGGGGACAAGCTAACTATGGCTACACCTTC. This translates into CASSDRGQANYGYTF.

The chain carries TRBV5-1 and TRBJ2-5, with 9 bases matching TRBD1. The V gene end was trimmed by 0 bases and the J gene end by 1 base; junction bases not matched to a gene: 4. The CDR3 sequence is 16 residues long. CDR1 is SGHRS, CDR2 YFSETQ, per germline. CDR3 region: CASSLGGTGIQETQYF. CDR3 coding DNA: TGCGCCAGCAGCTTGGGAGGGACAGGGATCCAAGAGACCCAGTACTTC.

This clone occurred once. The chain combines TRBV5-1 with TRBJ2-7; 7 nucleotides match TRBD1. J lost 7 bases, V lost 4 bases, and 11 bases had no gene match. The CDR3 sequence is 14 residues long. Germline values: CDR1 SGHRS, CDR2 YFSETQ. Written as DNA, the CDR3 is TGCGCCAGCAGCAAGCCTGGGACAGTCGGGGAGCAGTACTTC. It codes for CASSKPGTVGEQYF.

The chain recombines TRBV9 with TRBJ1-3; D is possibly TRBD1 (6 bases). The CDR3 is 14 amino acids. Germline values: CDR1 SGDLS, CDR2 YYNGEE. V lost 0 bases and J lost 8, with 12 bases in between. The CDR3 DNA reads as TGTGCCAGCAGCGTAGTCGGGCAGGGGCACACCATATATTTT. Translating gives CASSVVGQGHTIYF. The whole variable domain, remainder taken from reference TRBV9 and TRBJ1-3, is DSGVTQTPKHLITATGQRVTLRCSPRSGDLSVYWYQQSLDQGLQFLIQYYNGEERAKGNILERFSAQQFPDLHSELNLSSLELGDSALYFCASSVVGQGHTIYFGEGSWLTVV.

This clone was found once. The V gene is TRBV5-1, the J gene TRBJ2-3, with 9 bases aligning to TRBD1. Germline V gives CDR1 SGHRS, CDR2 YFSETQ. The CDR3 has 14 amino acids. The V and J ends lost 4 bases and 4 bases, in that order; junction bases with no gene match: 4. CDR3 loop: CASSQGQGADTQYF. For the CDR3, the DNA is TGCGCCAGCAGCCAGGGACAGGGTGCAGATACGCAGTATTTT.

Only a few counts were recorded for this clone. The chain is built from TRBV28 and TRBJ2-4, with D possibly matching TRBD2 (5 bases). V was clipped by 8 bases and J by 1 base, with 12 bases between them. The CDR3 runs 14 residues. The germline V gene encodes CDR1 MDHEN and CDR2 SYDVKM. Written as DNA, the CDR3 is TGTGCCAGCGCCGGATCGGGGGCCAAAAACATTCAGTACTTC. It encodes CASAGSGAKNIQYF.

CDR3 sequence reads: CASRKRGASNEQFF. As DNA, the CDR3 is TGTGCCAGCCGAAAGCGGGGGGCGTCCAATGAGCAGTTCTTC. This chain joins TRBV27 and TRBJ2-1; 9 nucleotides align to TRBD2. The CDR3 contains 14 residues. In germline, CDR1 is MNHEY, CDR2 SMNVEV (reference sequence). The V segment lost 8 bases and the J segment 6 bases; nucleotides outside the gene matches: 8.

V gene TRBV10-1 combines with J gene TRBJ2-5; tentatively, D is TRBD2 (6 bases). CDR1 and CDR2 (germline): WNHNN, SYGVQD (reference sequence). This CDR3 contains 13 residues. Trimming stripped 3 bases from V and 7 bases from J, with 12 bases between. The DNA for the CDR3 is TGCGCCAGCAGTGAATTGCGGGGAGCGACCCAGTACTTC. Translating it yields CASSELRGATQYF.

This sequence joins TRBV30 and TRBJ1-2; no reliable D call. This CDR3 comprises 13 residues. The V end was cut by 0 bases, the J end by 7 bases, with 12 bases between. In germline, CDR1 is GTSNPN, CDR2 SVGIG (reference sequence). The CDR3 nucleotides are TGTGCCTGGAGTGTAATGGGCAACAGTGGCTACACCTTC. Protein: CAWSVMGNSGYTF.

V and J are TRBV7-8 and TRBJ1-6, with D maybe TRBD1 (5 bases). Trimming pared 8 bases from V and 5 bases from J, leaving 7 bases between. The CDR3 spans 12 residues. Germline values: CDR1 SGHVS, CDR2 FQNEAQ. CDR3 sequence: CASGRDNSPLHF. CDR3 nucleotides: TGTGCCAGCGGCAGGGATAATTCACCCCTCCACTTT.

This clone was observed a handful of times. J is TRBJ1-6 and V is TRBV6-5, with 9 bases aligning to TRBD1. The CDR3 sequence is 13 residues long. The germline V gene has CDR1 MNHEY and CDR2 SVGAGI. The trim removed 7 bases at V and 7 bases at J, leaving 2 bases unmatched. CDR3 nucleotide sequence: TGTGCCAGCAACAGGGGGCAGAATTCACCCCTCCACTTT. Translating it yields CASNRGQNSPLHF.

The J gene is TRBJ2-2, the V gene TRBV10-2; 7 positions match TRBD1. Looked up from germline, CDR1 is WSHSY and CDR2 is SAAADI. This CDR3 region has 17 residues. The V gene end was trimmed by 7 bases and the J gene end by 0 bases; junction bases not matched to a gene: 11. The CDR3 loop reads CASTVVRGRPNTGELFF. In DNA, the CDR3 is TGCGCCAGCACCGTAGTTAGGGGGCGACCGAACACCGGGGAGCTGTTTTTT.

This clone appeared a single time. This chain joins TRBV6-5 and TRBJ1-4; D remains ambiguous. V lost 2 bases to trimming and J lost 5 bases, with 6 bases between them. The germline gives CDR1 MNHEY, CDR2 SVGAGI. The CDR3 runs to 13 residues. In DNA, the CDR3 is TGTGCCAGCAGTTACGTCCTAAATGAAAAACTGTTTTTT. Encoded protein: CASSYVLNEKLFF.